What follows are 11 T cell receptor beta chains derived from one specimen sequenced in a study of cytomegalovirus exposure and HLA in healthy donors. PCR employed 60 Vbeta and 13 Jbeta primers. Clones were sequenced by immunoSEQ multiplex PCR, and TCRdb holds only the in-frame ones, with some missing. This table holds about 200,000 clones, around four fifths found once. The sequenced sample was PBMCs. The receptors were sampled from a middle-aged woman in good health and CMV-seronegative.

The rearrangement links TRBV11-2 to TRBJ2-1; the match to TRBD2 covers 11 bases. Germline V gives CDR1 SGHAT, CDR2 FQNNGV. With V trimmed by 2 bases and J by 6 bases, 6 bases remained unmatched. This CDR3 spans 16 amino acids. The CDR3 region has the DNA TGTGCCAGCAGCTTACTAGCGGGAGGTATAGGCAATGAGCAGTTCTTC. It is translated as CASSLLAGGIGNEQFF.

For the CDR3, the DNA is TGTGCCAGCAGTGGACCGGGAGGCTCCTACAATGAGCAGTTCTTC. Amino acid sequence: CASSGPGGSYNEQFF. This sequence joins TRBV2 and TRBJ2-1; 7 bases agree with TRBD2. The CDR3 is 15 residues long. In germline, CDR1 is SNHLY, CDR2 FYNNEI. V lost 4 bases, J lost 0 bases, and 3 bases stayed unmatched.

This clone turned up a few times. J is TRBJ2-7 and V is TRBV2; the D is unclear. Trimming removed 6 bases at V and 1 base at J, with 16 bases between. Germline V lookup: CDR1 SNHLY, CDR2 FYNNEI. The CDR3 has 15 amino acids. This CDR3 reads CASSPTPYLSYEQYF. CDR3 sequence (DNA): TGTGCCAGCAGCCCAACCCCCTACCTTTCCTACGAGCAGTACTTC.

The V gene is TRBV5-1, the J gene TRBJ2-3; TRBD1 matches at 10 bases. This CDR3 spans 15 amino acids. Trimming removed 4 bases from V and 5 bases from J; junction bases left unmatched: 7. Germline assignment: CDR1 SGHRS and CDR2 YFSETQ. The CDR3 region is CASSRDRGRVDTQYF. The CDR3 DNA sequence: TGCGCCAGCAGCAGAGACAGGGGGCGGGTAGATACGCAGTATTTT.

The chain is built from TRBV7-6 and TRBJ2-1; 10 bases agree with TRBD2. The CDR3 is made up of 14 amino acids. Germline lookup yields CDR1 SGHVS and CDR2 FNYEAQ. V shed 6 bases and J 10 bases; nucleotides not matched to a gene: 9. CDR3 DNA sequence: TGTGCCAGCAGTACCGGGACTAGCGATTGGGAGCAGTTCTTC. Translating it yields CASSTGTSDWEQFF.

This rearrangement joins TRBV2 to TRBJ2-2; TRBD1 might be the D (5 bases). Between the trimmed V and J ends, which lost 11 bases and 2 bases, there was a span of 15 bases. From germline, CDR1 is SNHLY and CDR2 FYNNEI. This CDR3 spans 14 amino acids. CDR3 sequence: CASQGTDNTGELFF. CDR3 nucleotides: TGTGCCTCCCAGGGTACAGATAACACCGGGGAGCTGTTTTTT.

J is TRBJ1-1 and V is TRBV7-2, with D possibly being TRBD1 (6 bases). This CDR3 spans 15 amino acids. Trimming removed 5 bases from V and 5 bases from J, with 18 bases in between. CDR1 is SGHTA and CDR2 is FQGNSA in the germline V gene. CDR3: CASSQRDGQRTEAFF. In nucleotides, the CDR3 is TGTGCCAGCAGCCAACGGGACGGACAGCGGACTGAAGCTTTCTTT.

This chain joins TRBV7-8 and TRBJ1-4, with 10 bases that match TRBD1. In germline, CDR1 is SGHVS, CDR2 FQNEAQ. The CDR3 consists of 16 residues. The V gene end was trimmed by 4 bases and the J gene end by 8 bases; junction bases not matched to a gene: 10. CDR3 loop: CASSSARTGGLEKLFF. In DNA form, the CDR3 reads TGTGCCAGCAGCTCCGCCCGGACAGGGGGATTGGAAAAACTGTTTTTT.

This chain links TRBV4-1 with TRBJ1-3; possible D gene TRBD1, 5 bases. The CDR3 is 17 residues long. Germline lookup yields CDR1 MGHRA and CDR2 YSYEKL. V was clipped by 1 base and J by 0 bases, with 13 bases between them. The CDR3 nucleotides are TGCGCCAGCAGCCAAGGGCCGGCCAGGGACTCTGGAAACACCATATATTTT. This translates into CASSQGPARDSGNTIYF.

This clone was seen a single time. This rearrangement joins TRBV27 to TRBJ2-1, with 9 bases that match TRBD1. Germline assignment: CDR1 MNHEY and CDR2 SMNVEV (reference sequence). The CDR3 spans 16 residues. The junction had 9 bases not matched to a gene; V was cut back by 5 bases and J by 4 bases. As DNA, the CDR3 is TGTGCCAGCAGTCCCCGGGACAGGGATTTTTACAATGAGCAGTTCTTC. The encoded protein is CASSPRDRDFYNEQFF.

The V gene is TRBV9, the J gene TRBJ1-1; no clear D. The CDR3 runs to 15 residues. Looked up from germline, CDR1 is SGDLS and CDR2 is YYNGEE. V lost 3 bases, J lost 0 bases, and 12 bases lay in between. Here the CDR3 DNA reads TGTGCCAGCAGCGCAAGTGGAGGTATGAACACTGAAGCTTTCTTT. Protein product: CASSASGGMNTEAFF.